These 17 T cell receptor beta chains were sequenced from one sample in a study of technical replicates of blood from a handful of donors. This table comes from immunoSEQ multiplex PCR, and its TCRdb copy is limited to in-frame clones, with some not included. The data hold tens of thousands of clones, with 85% to 95% observed a single time. Specimen: PBMCs. These receptors came from a human donor in good health. Some clones in this sample may be carry-over from other donors' samples.

This chain links TRBV6-5 with TRBJ1-2, with D maybe TRBD1 (6 bases). This CDR3 is built from 14 residues. Trimming removed 6 bases from V and 0 bases from J, with 11 bases in between. Germline V CDR1 and CDR2: MNHEY, SVGAGI. CDR3 nucleotides: TGTGCCAGCAGCTCCAGGGGCCCTAACTATGGCTACACCTTC. Translated, it gives CASSSRGPNYGYTF.

The chain combines TRBV2 with TRBJ2-3; 10 nucleotides agree with TRBD2. This CDR3 spans 16 amino acids. CDR1 is SNHLY, CDR2 FYNNEI, per germline. With 6 bases clipped from V and 0 bases from J, the junction kept 6 bases outside the gene matches. This CDR3 is CASSLRTSGSTDTQYF. CDR3 DNA sequence: TGTGCCAGCAGCCTTAGGACTAGCGGTAGCACAGATACGCAGTATTTT.

This clone was found once. The chain is built from TRBV28 and TRBJ1-2; 10 bases align to TRBD1. This CDR3 comprises 15 residues. Germline CDR1 is MDHEN and CDR2 is SYDVKM. The trim removed 5 bases at V and 8 bases at J, leaving 11 bases unmatched. CDR3 amino acids: CASSPAGTGEEGYTF. DNA for the CDR3: TGTGCCAGCAGTCCCGCCGGGACAGGGGAAGAGGGCTACACCTTC.

V usage is TRBV7-3 and J usage is TRBJ2-1; TRBD2 matches 7 bases. CDR1 is SGHTA and CDR2 is FQGTGA in the germline V gene. CDR3 length: 16 amino acids. The trim removed 2 bases at V and 12 bases at J, leaving 16 bases unmatched. CDR3 DNA sequence: TGTGCCAGCAGCTTACAACCAGCGGGGACCCAATCAGTGCAGTTCTTC. Its translation: CASSLQPAGTQSVQFF. Based on the CDR3 plus reference TRBV7-3 and TRBJ2-1, the full variable domain is GAGVSQTPSNKVTEKGKYVELRCDPISGHTALYWYRQSLGQGPEFLIYFQGTGAADDSGLPNDRFFAVRPEGSVSTLKIQRTERGDSAVYLCASSLQPAGTQSVQFFGPGTRLTVL.

This clone was seen just once. The chain is built from TRBV2 and TRBJ1-2; the D gene is possibly TRBD1 (5 bases). Trimming removed 4 bases at V and 6 bases at J, with 9 bases between. Germline CDR1 SNHLY, CDR2 FYNNEI. This CDR3 comprises 12 residues. CDR3 region: CASSAPGNGYTF. DNA of the CDR3: TGTGCCAGCAGTGCCCCAGGGAATGGCTACACCTTC.

V gene TRBV10-2 combines with J gene TRBJ2-5; D is unclear. Looked up from germline, CDR1 is WSHSY and CDR2 is SAAADI. Trimming took off 6 bases at V and 0 bases at J, with 8 bases between the two ends. This CDR3 is built from 13 residues. Written as DNA, the CDR3 is TGCGCCAGCAGGGGTCGGGACCAAGAGACCCAGTACTTC. As protein: CASRGRDQETQYF.

The chain is built from TRBV19 and TRBJ2-7; 11 nucleotides line up with TRBD2. Per the germline V gene, CDR1 is LNHDA and CDR2 is SQIVND (reference sequence). The CDR3 has 14 amino acids. J gave up 3 bases and V 8 bases, and 6 bases lay outside the gene matches. The CDR3 sequence: CASSPGTSGYEQYF. As DNA, the CDR3 is TGTGCCAGTTCCCCCGGGACTAGCGGCTACGAGCAGTACTTC.

This rearrangement joins TRBV7-9 to TRBJ2-5; 8 positions match TRBD2. CDR1 is SEHNR, CDR2 FQNEAQ, per germline (reference sequence). V shed 4 bases and J 2 bases; nucleotides not matched to a gene: 9. This CDR3 is 16 amino acids long. The CDR3, as DNA: TGTGCCAGCAGCTCGATCGCGGGGGGTCGGCAAGAGACCCAGTACTTC. It specifies CASSSIAGGRQETQYF.

This chain connects TRBV4-3 to TRBJ2-3, with a possible D match to TRBD1 (5 bases). Germline lookup yields CDR1 LGHNA and CDR2 YSLEER. The V end lost 2 bases, the J end lost 5 bases, and 17 bases lay between the germline ends. The CDR3 is made up of 16 amino acids. The CDR3 reads CASSQSRQSTRDTQYF. The CDR3 DNA reads TGCGCCAGCAGCCAATCTCGACAGAGTACAAGAGATACGCAGTATTTT.

V gene TRBV29-1 combines with J gene TRBJ2-3; no definite D call. The length of the CDR3 is 12 residues. Trimming took 7 bases from V and 2 from J, leaving 10 bases between them. Germline lookup yields CDR1 SQVTM and CDR2 ANQGSEA. The CDR3, as DNA: TGCAGCGGCGAAGCCTTCACAGATACGCAGTATTTT. Translation gives CSGEAFTDTQYF.

J is TRBJ2-1 and V is TRBV4-3, with 10 positions matching TRBD2. Trimming at V came to 3 bases and at J to 3 bases, leaving 5 bases not matched to a gene. Germline CDR1 and CDR2: LGHNA and YSLEER. This CDR3 has 16 amino acids. CDR3 loop: CASSHPLAGDYNEQFF. DNA for the CDR3: TGCGCCAGCAGCCACCCCCTAGCGGGGGACTACAATGAGCAGTTCTTC.

This chain uses TRBV13 with TRBJ2-7, with 7 bases matching TRBD1. This CDR3 has 12 amino acids. The V gene end was trimmed by 5 bases and the J gene end by 6 bases; junction bases not matched to a gene: 4. CDR1 and CDR2 (germline): PRHDT, FYEKMQ (reference sequence). In DNA form, the CDR3 reads TGTGCCAGCAGCCTCAGACAGGGCGAGCAGTACTTC. Translation: CASSLRQGEQYF. The entire variable domain, with the rest obtained from reference TRBV13 and TRBJ2-7, is as follows: AAGVIQSPRHLIKEKRETATLKCYPIPRHDTVYWYQQGPGQDPQFLISFYEKMQSDKGSIPDRFSAQQFSDYHSELNMSSLELGDSALYFCASSLRQGEQYFGPGTRLTVT.

The chain employs TRBV27 and TRBJ2-5, with 11 bases matching TRBD2. From germline, CDR1 is MNHEY and CDR2 SMNVEV (reference sequence). Losses at the gene ends were 6 bases for V and 7 bases for J; bases not matched to a gene: 7. The CDR3 covers 14 residues. CDR3 residues: CASSLGTSGRTQYF. The CDR3 nucleotides read TGTGCCAGCAGCCTCGGGACTAGCGGTCGGACCCAGTACTTC.

The chain links TRBV6-5 to TRBJ1-2, with 7 bases lining up with TRBD1. The CDR3 is 14 residues long. CDR1 MNHEY and CDR2 SVGAGI come from the germline V gene. Trimming removed 6 bases from V and 2 bases from J; junction bases left unmatched: 6. CDR3: CASRQGSSNYGYTF. The DNA of the CDR3 is TGTGCCAGCAGACAGGGGTCCTCGAACTATGGCTACACCTTC.

The V and J genes are TRBV18 and TRBJ2-3, with D perhaps TRBD1 (6 bases). Trimming removed 4 bases at V and 5 bases at J, with 19 bases between. The CDR3 extends over 16 amino acids. Germline V lookup: CDR1 KGHSH, CDR2 LQKENI. The CDR3 loop is CASSLTGPSVQDTQYF. CDR3 nucleotide sequence: TGTGCCAGCTCACTTACAGGGCCCTCCGTTCAAGATACGCAGTATTTT.

The rearrangement uses TRBV30 and TRBJ1-5; a weak D match, TRBD1 (5 bases). Trimming stripped 1 base from V and 1 base from J, with 14 bases between. CDR1 GTSNPN and CDR2 SVGIG come from the germline V gene (reference sequence). This CDR3 comprises 16 residues. CDR3 coding DNA: TGTGCCTGGAGTGGGGGACTGATAGGAAGCAATCAGCCCCAGCATTTT. Translating gives CAWSGGLIGSNQPQHF.

By frequency in the sample, this clone is medium-sized. The V call is TRBV28, the J call TRBJ2-7; perhaps TRBD2 as D (6 bases). Germline CDR1 is MDHEN and CDR2 is SYDVKM. The germline V and J ends were trimmed by 11 bases and 2 bases, with 10 bases remaining between them. This CDR3 has 11 residues. The CDR3 DNA follows: TGTGCCTGGGGGAGGACCTACGAGCAGTACTTC. Translation: CAWGRTYEQYF.